This T cell receptor (beta chain) came from a study of blood T cell repertoires in COVID-19 (TCRdb year 2020). Regarding the complete study: Samples from collaborators originated in the United States, Italy and Spain and spanned both the acute and convalescent phases of COVID-19. The prospective study material was composed of cDNA or gDNA derived from T cells, B-cell-depleted T cells, or PBMCs. The dataset comprised deeply sampled blood TCRbeta repertoires from subjects exposed to, actively infected with, or recovered from COVID-19. The repertoires were released in a freely available public database intended as a resource for research on the immune response to SARS-CoV-2. Samples came from the ongoing ImmuneRACE study (first 160 participants) plus 1,254 subjects from 6 global collaborators. Nearly every sample came with metadata listing a de-identified subject ID, COVID-19 status, age in years and sex. HLA class I and class II types, where available, came from metadata supplied by the sample provider rather than from assay-based typing. Study-wide findings and limitations: The quantity of clinical and demographic metadata differed by source and by participant and was supplied without curation.

The immunoSEQ Assay, a bias-controlled multiplex PCR, was used to amplify TCRbeta CDR3 regions from genomic DNA. As for how the authors treated the data: The number of nucleated cells in each sample was estimated by amplification of reference gene primers within the assay. Sequence reads were collapsed and filtered to measure the absolute abundance of every unique TCRbeta CDR3 rearrangement. For each sample, productive Simpson clonality was calculated as the square root of Simpson's diversity index over productive rearrangements. The table comes from immuneACCESS by way of TCRdb, which keeps in-frame sequences with V and J called. Part of the clones is missing from these tables; in studies checked, under half for an unresolved V gene and the rest for unknown reasons. That table furnishes V, J and clone size, whereas the DNA furnished D and trimming. The sample table contains a few hundred thousand clones; only one count was recorded for about 90% of them. The top ten clones comprise approximately 3% of the sample.

Participants in the prospective study were aged roughly 18 to 89 years, lived in some 24 United States geographic areas, and enrolled through a virtual design. To assign participants to cohorts, the prospective study relied on clinical history that participants themselves reported in a screening survey and a study questionnaire. Recovered participants in ImmuneRACE Cohort 3 were defined by two consecutive negative NP/OP PCR tests, clearance by a healthcare professional, or resolution of symptoms. Each participant in the prospective study had whole blood, serum and a nasopharyngeal or oropharyngeal swab collected by mobile phlebotomists. Participants in the prospective study had the option to provide additional blood draws and questionnaires over a 2-month period. Blood samples from the prospective study were shipped frozen or at room temperature prior to DNA extraction. V ends up 6 bases short and J 4 bases short, with an unmatched junction base count of 5. The CDR3, from cysteine to phenylalanine, totals 13 residues. This entry keeps only the CDR3 DNA: 39 bases, framed from base 1. Reading the germline V gene gives CDR1 SGHTA and CDR2 FQGNSA.

In regard to this clone: What antigen it recognizes has not been identified. No much larger clonotype is one base removed from it; base qualities were not supplied.

The sample was PBMCs or T cells enriched from blood (not recorded which). The receptor chain draws on TRBV7-2 and TRBJ1-1, and 7 junctional nucleotides match TRBD1. This clonotype was sampled from a woman aged 25 to 39 who had recovered from COVID-19. The DNA sequence is TGTGCCAGCAGTAACGGACAGGCCACTGAAGCTTTCTTT. Its translation is CASSNGQATEAFF.